Below, 16 T cell receptor beta chains from the same sample are listed, as sequenced in a study of brain T cells in children with intractable seizures. Time point indicated: blood from clinic visit 5 months post-surgery; TSC patient then seizure free. TCRdb's table, derived via immunoSEQ multiplex PCR, lists solely in-frame clones and lacks some. The data contain about 340,000 clones, 93% of them singletons. The specimen was peripheral blood, collected more than 4 months after surgery. All receptors derive from a boy in the first two years of life with tuberous sclerosis and intractable seizures.

Written as DNA, the CDR3 is TGTGCCAGCAGCACATCTAGACAATCACCTGCCTACGAGCAGTACTTC. Amino acid sequence: CASSTSRQSPAYEQYF. The rearrangement uses TRBV13 and TRBJ2-7, with D uncertain. V dropped 5 bases and J dropped 2 bases, with 19 bases sitting between them. There are 16 residues in the CDR3. Germline-derived CDR1 and CDR2 are PRHDT and FYEKMQ (reference sequence).

The chain links TRBV3-1 (or the pseudogene TRBV3-2) to TRBJ2-3; the D is unclear. CDR1 and CDR2 from the germline V gene are LGHDT and YNNKEL (reference sequence). Trimming took off 2 bases at V and 1 base at J, with 7 bases between the two ends. The CDR3 runs to 14 residues. CDR3 coding DNA: TGTGCCAGCAGCCAATTGGCGGGCACAGATACGCAGTATTTT. This encodes CASSQLAGTDTQYF.

The CDR3 coding sequence is TGTGCCAGCTCACCATTCCAAAACTCTGGGGCCAACGTCCTGACTTTC. It yields the protein CASSPFQNSGANVLTF. The chain uses TRBV18 and TRBJ2-6; D unclear. V gave up 2 bases and J gave up 0 bases, with 8 bases separating them. The germline V gene has CDR1 KGHSH and CDR2 LQKENI. This CDR3 has 16 amino acids.

The rearrangement links TRBV11-2 to TRBJ2-1; TRBD2 matches at 10 bases. Trimming at V came to 4 bases and at J to 0 bases, leaving 3 bases not matched to a gene. Germline CDR1 is SGHAT and CDR2 is FQNNGV. The CDR3 loop spans 16 amino acids. CDR3 region: CASSSSGSGSYNEQFF. The CDR3 DNA reads as TGTGCCAGCAGCTCTAGCGGGAGCGGCTCCTACAATGAGCAGTTCTTC.

This rearrangement joins TRBV9 to TRBJ1-1; D uncertain. Germline CDR1 reads SGDLS; CDR2 reads YYNGEE. The CDR3 totals 14 residues. V was trimmed by 0 bases and J by 0 bases, leaving 6 bases between them. The CDR3 bases are TGTGCCAGCAGCGTAGCAAGTATGAACACTGAAGCTTTCTTT. Protein: CASSVASMNTEAFF.

V is TRBV2 and J is TRBJ2-7, with D perhaps TRBD2 (5 bases). The CDR3 covers 15 residues. Trimming shortened V by 6 bases and J by 1 base, and 16 bases separated the two germline ends. Germline V gene sequence: CDR1 SNHLY, CDR2 FYNNEI. The CDR3 loop is CASREHSADSYEQYF. CDR3 bases: TGTGCCAGCAGGGAACATAGCGCGGATTCCTACGAGCAGTACTTC. Using reference TRBV2 and TRBJ2-7 for the parts outside the CDR3, the full variable domain is EPEVTQTPSHQVTQMGQEVILRCVPISNHLYFYWYRQILGQKVEFLVSFYNNEISEKSEIFDDQFSVERPDGSNFTLKIRSTKLEDSAMYFCASREHSADSYEQYFGPGTRLTVT.

The V call is TRBV6-7, the J call TRBJ1-2; 7 bases align to TRBD1. Being an ORF, TRBV6-7 has a function that is uncertain. V was pared by 2 bases and J by 5 bases, with 11 bases of the junction left unmatched. The CDR3 is made up of 16 amino acids. The CDR3 spells CASSYLDGQEGYGYTF. For the CDR3, the DNA is TGTGCCAGCAGTTACCTTGATGGACAGGAGGGATATGGCTACACCTTC.

J is TRBJ1-1 and V is TRBV9, with D possibly being TRBD1 (6 bases). CDR3 size: 16 residues. Trimming removed 0 bases at V and 1 base at J, with 13 bases between. Germline values: CDR1 SGDLS, CDR2 YYNGEE. In DNA, the CDR3 is TGTGCCAGCAGCGTAGATTCCCCAGGGGCGAACACTGAAGCTTTCTTT. Translation: CASSVDSPGANTEAFF. The whole variable domain, remainder taken from reference TRBV9 and TRBJ1-1, is DSGVTQTPKHLITATGQRVTLRCSPRSGDLSVYWYQQSLDQGLQFLIQYYNGEERAKGNILERFSAQQFPDLHSELNLSSLELGDSALYFCASSVDSPGANTEAFFGQGTRLTVV.

This clone appeared once. CDR3 sequence (DNA): TGCGCCAGCAGCGGGACAGGGGGTATCAACGAGCAGTACTTC. Residues: CASSGTGGINEQYF. This chain links TRBV5-1 with TRBJ2-7; TRBD1 matches 11 bases. This CDR3 spans 14 amino acids. V was pared by 4 bases and J by 5 bases, with 5 bases of the junction left unmatched. Germline lookup yields CDR1 SGHRS and CDR2 YFSETQ.

The chain carries TRBV27 and TRBJ2-1; 8 nucleotides line up with TRBD2. The CDR3 has 16 amino acids. CDR1 and CDR2 (germline): MNHEY, SMNVEV (reference sequence). The junction had 12 bases not matched to a gene; V was cut back by 5 bases and J by 6 bases. The DNA of the CDR3 is TGTGCCAGCAGTCTCACGAGCGGGAGAAACTCCAATGAGCAGTTCTTC. Translation: CASSLTSGRNSNEQFF.

The V call is TRBV11-1, the J call TRBJ1-1; D call uncertain. V lost 1 base and J 4 bases, leaving 7 bases between the germline ends. CDR1 and CDR2 from the germline V gene are SGHAT and FQDESV (reference sequence). This CDR3 has 13 residues. CDR3 amino acids: CASSLGSGTEAFF. The CDR3 DNA reads TGTGCCAGCAGCTTAGGGTCGGGCACTGAAGCTTTCTTT.

This clone was detected only once. The J gene is TRBJ2-1, the V gene TRBV7-8; no clear D. CDR3 length: 16 residues. The germline CDR1 and CDR2 sequences are SGHVS and FQNEAQ. The V gene lost 2 bases and the J gene lost 0 bases, with 11 bases spanning the gap. The CDR3 reads CASSLFRPSSYNEQFF. The CDR3 DNA reads as TGTGCCAGCAGCTTATTTCGACCGAGCTCCTACAATGAGCAGTTCTTC.

This clone has a count of ten or more. The chain recombines TRBV18 with TRBJ2-2, with D maybe TRBD2 (5 bases). V shed 3 bases and J shed 0 bases, with 14 bases lying between them. Germline V gives CDR1 KGHSH, CDR2 LQKENI. The CDR3 has 17 amino acids. CDR3 DNA sequence: TGTGCCAGCTCACCCCGGACTCTAAAGTCGAACACCGGGGAGCTGTTTTTT. This codes for CASSPRTLKSNTGELFF.

J is TRBJ1-2 and V is TRBV19; no clear D gene. Germline CDR1 reads LNHDA; CDR2 reads SQIVND (reference sequence). V was pared by 5 bases and J by 4 bases, with 20 bases between. This CDR3 is built from 16 residues. CDR3 DNA: TGTGCCAGTAGTTCATTACCTTCCGGACGGATCTATGGCTACACCTTC. Translation: CASSSLPSGRIYGYTF.

This chain connects TRBV3-1 (or the pseudogene TRBV3-2) to TRBJ1-1; D remains unclear. Deletions cut 4 bases from V and 1 base from J, with 13 bases between. The CDR3 has 15 amino acids. Germline V gene lookup returns CDR1 LGHDT and CDR2 YNNKEL (reference sequence). The CDR3 DNA is TGTGCCAGCAGCCCGAGCTGGGGTAGGAACACTGAAGCTTTCTTT. Its protein is CASSPSWGRNTEAFF.

The sample holds one count of this clone. CDR3 DNA sequence: TGTGCCAGCAGCGTAGATGTGGGTTTGGGAAACACCATATATTTT. This sequence encodes CASSVDVGLGNTIYF. The V gene is TRBV9, the J gene TRBJ1-3; D not resolved. V was pared by 0 bases and J by 4 bases, with 11 bases between. The CDR3 spans 15 residues. Germline V gene data show CDR1 as SGDLS and CDR2 as YYNGEE.